The clone carrying this TCR beta chain appeared many times. These data come from a study of early T cells in non-severe SARS-CoV-2 infection. The CDR3 runs to 14 residues. Germline CDR1 is MDHEN and CDR2 is SYDVKM. The V gene lost 3 bases and the J gene lost 0 bases, with 8 bases spanning the gap. TCRdb itself ran the 5' RACE reads through MiXCR, one entry per CDR3 protein. There are tens of thousands of distinct CDR3 sequences in the sample; 5.8% occur only once, and around 24% lies in the top ten. This receptor was obtained from an adult who was a healthcare worker with PCR-confirmed SARS-CoV-2 infection or an uninfected control (not recorded which). Sequenced sample: whole blood. The chain uses TRBV28 and TRBJ2-5; maybe TRBD2 (5 bases). CDR3 in amino acids: CASSFRRDQETQYF. CDR3 in DNA: TGTGCCAGCAGTTTTCGGCGGGACCAAGAGACCCAGTACTTC.